This T cell receptor beta chain was retrieved from a study of blood T cell repertoires in COVID-19. Study details: Samples came from the United States, Italy and Spain, spanning acute and convalescent COVID-19. Nucleic acid was either cDNA or gDNA, and it came from T cells, B-cell-depleted T cells, or PBMCs.

The V gene end was trimmed by 4 bases and the J gene end by 0 bases; junction bases not matched to a gene: 6. From germline, CDR1 is LNHDA and CDR2 SQIVND (reference sequence). The length of the CDR3 is 18 residues. Sequencing was performed with immunoSEQ multiplex PCR; in TCRdb, only in-frame clones are kept and a portion is missing. The profile covers approximately 110,000 clones, with around 85% appearing a single time and approximately 5% taken by the ten largest. The clonotype originates from a woman in her fifties or sixties with COVID-19, enrolled during active disease. The V gene is TRBV19, the J gene TRBJ2-6; 10 bases line up with TRBD1. The sample comprised peripheral blood. CDR3 bases: TGTGCCAGTAGTAGGCGGGACAGGGGTGACTCTGGGGCCAACGTCCTGACTTTC. This translates into CASSRRDRGDSGANVLTF.